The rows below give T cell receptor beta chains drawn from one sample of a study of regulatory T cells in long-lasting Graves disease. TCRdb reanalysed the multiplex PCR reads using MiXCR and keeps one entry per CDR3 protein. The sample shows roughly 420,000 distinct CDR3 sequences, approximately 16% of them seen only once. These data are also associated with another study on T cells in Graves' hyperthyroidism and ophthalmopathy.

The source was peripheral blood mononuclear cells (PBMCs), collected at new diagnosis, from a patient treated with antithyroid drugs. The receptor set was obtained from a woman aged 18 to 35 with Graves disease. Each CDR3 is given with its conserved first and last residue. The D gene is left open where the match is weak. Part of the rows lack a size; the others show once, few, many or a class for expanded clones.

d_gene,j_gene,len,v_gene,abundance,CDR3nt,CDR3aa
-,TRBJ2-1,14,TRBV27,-,TGCGCCAGCAGTCCCAAAGCCTACTCCTACGAGCAGTTCTTC,CASSPKAYSYEQFF
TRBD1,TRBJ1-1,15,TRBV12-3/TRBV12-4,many,TGTGCCAGCAGTTTAGCCCCGACAGGGGCAAAGGAAGCTTTCTTT,CASSLAPTGAKEAFF
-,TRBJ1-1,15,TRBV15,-,TGTGCCACCAGCGGCCAAACAGGGCCGAACACTGAAGCTTTCTTT,CATSGQTGPNTEAFF
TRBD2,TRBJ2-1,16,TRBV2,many,TGTGCCAGCAGTGTTGGTCTAGCGGGCCGCTACAATGAGCAGTTCTTC,CASSVGLAGRYNEQFF
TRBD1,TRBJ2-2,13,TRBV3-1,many,TGTGCCAGCGGACAGGGCGACACCGGGGAGCTGTTTTTT,CASGQGDTGELFF
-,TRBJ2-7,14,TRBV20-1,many,TGCAGTGCTAGAGATGGCGGATCCCCCTACGAGCAGTACTTC,CSARDGGSPYEQYF
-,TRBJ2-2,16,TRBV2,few,TGTGCCAGCAACACCCCGGGACTACAAGGGGGCGGGGAGCTGTTTTTT,CASNTPGLQGGGELFF
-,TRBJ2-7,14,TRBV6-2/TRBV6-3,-,TGTGCCAGCAGTGAAGCGGACGTAGACTACGAGCAGTACTTC,CASSEADVDYEQYF
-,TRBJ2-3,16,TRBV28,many,TGTGCCAGCAGTCCGTCCCTAGCGTCTAGCACAGATACGCAGTATTTT,CASSPSLASSTDTQYF
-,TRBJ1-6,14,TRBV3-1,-,TGTGCCAGCAGTCCCGGGACGGTCAACTCACCCCTCCACTTT,CASSPGTVNSPLHF
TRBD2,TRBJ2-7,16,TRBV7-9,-,TGTGCCAGCAGCCCCCTGCGTGTTGCGGGAGACTACGAGCAGTACTTC,CASSPLRVAGDYEQYF
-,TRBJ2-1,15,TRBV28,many,TGTGCCAGCAGTCCCAGGCTCCGTTCCTACAATGAGCAGTTCTTC,CASSPRLRSYNEQFF
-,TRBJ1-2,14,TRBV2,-,TGTGCCAGCAGTGCGTCCCAAACAAACTATGGCTACACCTTC,CASSASQTNYGYTF
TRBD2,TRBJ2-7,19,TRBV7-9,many,TGTGCCAGCAGCCAATTAGCGGGAGGGCCCTATCAAAAATCCTACGAGCAGTACTTC,CASSQLAGGPYQKSYEQYF
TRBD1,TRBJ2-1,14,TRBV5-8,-,TGTGCCAGCACCACAGGGGGCTCCTACAATGAGCAGTTCTTC,CASTTGGSYNEQFF
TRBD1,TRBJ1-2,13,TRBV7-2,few,TGTGCCAGCAGCTTACTACAGGGGATCGGCTACACCTTC,CASSLLQGIGYTF
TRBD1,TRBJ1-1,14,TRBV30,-,TGTGCCTGGAGGGCCGGGACAGGGTGGACTGAAGCTTTCTTT,CAWRAGTGWTEAFF
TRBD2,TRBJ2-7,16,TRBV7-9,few,TGTGCCAGCAGCCCAAGAGCAGCGGGAGCGACCTACGAGCAGTACTTC,CASSPRAAGATYEQYF
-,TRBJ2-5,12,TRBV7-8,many,TGTGCCAGCAGACAAGTGGGGGAGACCCAGTACTTC,CASRQVGETQYF
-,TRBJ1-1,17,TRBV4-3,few,TGCGCCAGCAGCCAAGGGGCACAGATAGTGGGGAACACTGAAGCTTTCTTT,CASSQGAQIVGNTEAFF
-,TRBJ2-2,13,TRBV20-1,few,TGCAGTGCTAGATCAGGGTCATCCGGGGAGCTGTTTTTT,CSARSGSSGELFF
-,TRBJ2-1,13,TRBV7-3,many,TGTGCCAGCAGCCCAACAGGGTGGAATGAGCAGTTCTTC,CASSPTGWNEQFF
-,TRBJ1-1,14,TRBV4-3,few,TGCGCCAGCAGCAAGCAAGGCGGGAACACTGAAGCTTTCTTT,CASSKQGGNTEAFF
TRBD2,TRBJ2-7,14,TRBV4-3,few,TGCGCCAGCAGCCAAGAGCGGGAGTACTACGAGCAGTACTTC,CASSQEREYYEQYF
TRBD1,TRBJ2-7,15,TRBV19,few,TGTGCCAGTAGTGCGGGACAGGGGGCCGCCTCCGAGCAGTACTTC,CASSAGQGAASEQYF
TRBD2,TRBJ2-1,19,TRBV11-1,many,TGTGCCAGCAGCTCGCTAGCGGGGGACCCCCTCCTTGTGTACAATGAGCAGTTCTTC,CASSSLAGDPLLVYNEQFF
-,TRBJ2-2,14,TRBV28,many,TGTGCCAGCAGTCTTTTGCAGCGCACCGGGGAGCTGTTTTTT,CASSLLQRTGELFF
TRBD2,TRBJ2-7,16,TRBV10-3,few,TGTGCCATCAGTGATCAAAGCGGGAGGGCCAGGGACGAGCAGTACTTC,CAISDQSGRARDEQYF
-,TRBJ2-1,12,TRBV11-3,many,TGTGCCAGCAGCCAGAACTACAATGAGCAGTTCTTC,CASSQNYNEQFF
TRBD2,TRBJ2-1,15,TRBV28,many,TGTGCCAGCAGTTTGCCTAGCGGTCGCTACAATGAGCAGTTCTTC,CASSLPSGRYNEQFF
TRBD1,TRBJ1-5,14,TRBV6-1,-,TGTGCCAGCACTACCACAGGGGACGATGCGCCCCAGCATTTT,CASTTTGDDAPQHF
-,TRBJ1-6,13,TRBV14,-,TGTGCCACCAAGCTAGGGGTGGGTTCACCCCTCCACTTT,CATKLGVGSPLHF
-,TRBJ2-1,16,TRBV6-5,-,TGTGCCAGCAGTTCTTTGGGGGCCGCGACCTACAATGAGCAGTTCTTC,CASSSLGAATYNEQFF
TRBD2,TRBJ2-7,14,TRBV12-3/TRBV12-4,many,TGTGCCAGCAGACTCTGGGGCGGGAGCAACGAGCAGTACTTC,CASRLWGGSNEQYF
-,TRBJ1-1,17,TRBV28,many,TGTGCCAGCACTAATACCCACTACGGGGGGCGGTACACTGAAGCTTTCTTT,CASTNTHYGGRYTEAFF
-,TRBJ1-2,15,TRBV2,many,TGTGCCAGCAGTCCCAGACCGTTCCCGACCTATGGCTACACCTTC,CASSPRPFPTYGYTF
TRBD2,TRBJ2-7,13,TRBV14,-,TGTGCCAGCAGCCAGGCTAGCGGGAGTCAGCAGTACTTC,CASSQASGSQQYF
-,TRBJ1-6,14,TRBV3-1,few,TGTGCCAGCAGCCAAGACCGGGTCAATTCACCCCTCCACTTT,CASSQDRVNSPLHF
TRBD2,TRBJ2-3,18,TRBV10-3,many,TGTGCCATCAGTGAGTCTATAAGTGGTAGCGGGAGCACCGATACGCAGTATTTT,CAISESISGSGSTDTQYF
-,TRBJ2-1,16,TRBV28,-,TGTGCCAGCAGCTACGCAATATGGCTATCCGGCAATGAGCAGTTCTTC,CASSYAIWLSGNEQFF
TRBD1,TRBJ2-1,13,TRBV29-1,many,TGCAGCGTGGGACAGGGTTTTGGGAATGAGCAGTTCTTC,CSVGQGFGNEQFF